This TCR beta chain was sequenced during a study of long-term antiretroviral therapy in people with HIV. This CDR3 has 15 amino acids. The germline CDR1 and CDR2 sequences are MGHDK and SYGVNS. Trimming took off 0 bases at V and 0 bases at J, with 8 bases between the two ends. The assay used was immunoSEQ (version v3.0), run at survey level. Profiling relied on immunoSEQ multiplex PCR, and the TCRdb table lists in-frame clones only, not all of them. Seen here are some 22,000 clones, nearly 90% observed once, and the top ten hold 6.4%. This clone was detected only once. The V gene is TRBV25-1, the J gene TRBJ1-1; tentatively, D is TRBD1 (6 bases). The input for sequencing was unsorted PBMCs, taken 0.6 years after starting antiretroviral therapy. This sequence was found in a man aged 55-75 years with HIV. The CDR3 region has the DNA TGTGCCAGCAGTGAATATACAGGGTTGAACACTGAAGCTTTCTTT. Encoded protein: CASSEYTGLNTEAFF.